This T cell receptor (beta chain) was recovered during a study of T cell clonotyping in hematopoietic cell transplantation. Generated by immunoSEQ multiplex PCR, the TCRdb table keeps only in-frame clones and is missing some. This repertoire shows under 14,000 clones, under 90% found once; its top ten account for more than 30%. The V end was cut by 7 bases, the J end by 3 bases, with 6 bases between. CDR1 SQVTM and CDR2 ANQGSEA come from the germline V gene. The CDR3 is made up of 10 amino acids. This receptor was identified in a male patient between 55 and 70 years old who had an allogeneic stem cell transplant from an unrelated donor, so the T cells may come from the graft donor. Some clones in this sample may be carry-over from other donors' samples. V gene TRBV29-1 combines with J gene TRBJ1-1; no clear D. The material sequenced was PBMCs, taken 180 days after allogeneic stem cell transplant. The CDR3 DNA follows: TGCAGCGCTAAGGACACTGAAGCTTTCTTT. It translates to CSAKDTEAFF.